The 9 T cell receptor beta chains below come from one sample, sequenced in a study of sequential checkpoint blockade in melanoma. Treatment noted: randomized to nivolumab then ipilimumab (arm A) or the reverse (arm B). Produced via immunoSEQ multiplex PCR; TCRdb's table is partial and in-frame only. Of more than 35,000 clones listed, about 88% are singletons. Sequencing used CD8+ T cells sorted from blood (inferred from file names), obtained from a patient given nivolumab and ipilimumab in sequence. The receptors come from a human donor with melanoma.

This clone was seen only once. This rearrangement joins TRBV13 to TRBJ2-1, with D possibly being TRBD2 (5 bases). V shed 5 bases and J shed 8 bases, with 7 bases lying between them. The CDR3 has 11 residues. Germline CDR1 reads PRHDT; CDR2 reads FYEKMQ (reference sequence). The CDR3 DNA follows: TGTGCCAGCAGCACTAGGGATGAGCAGTTCTTC. This encodes CASSTRDEQFF.

This clone was picked up one time. The V and J genes are TRBV7-8 and TRBJ2-1; 10 nucleotides agree with TRBD2. This CDR3 has 18 residues. CDR1 and CDR2 (germline): SGHVS, FQNEAQ. V shed 5 bases, J shed 0 bases, and the junction held 10 bases outside the gene matches. CDR3 coding DNA: TGTGCCAGCAGCCAAAGCGGGACTAGCGAGAGCTCCTACAATGAGCAGTTCTTC. Translating gives CASSQSGTSESSYNEQFF.

V gene TRBV27 combines with J gene TRBJ2-7; 7 bases are shared with TRBD1. The trim removed 5 bases at V and 3 bases at J, leaving 4 bases unmatched. This CDR3 is 13 amino acids long. Germline CDR1 reads MNHEY; CDR2 reads SMNVEV (reference sequence). Here the CDR3 reads CASSIRTGYEQYF. The CDR3 DNA is TGTGCCAGCAGTATTAGGACAGGCTACGAGCAGTACTTC.

V usage is TRBV25-1 and J usage is TRBJ2-7, with 12 bases aligning to TRBD1. From germline, CDR1 is MGHDK and CDR2 SYGVNS. Trimming at V came to 4 bases and at J to 2 bases, leaving 3 bases not matched to a gene. CDR3 size: 15 residues. CDR3 nucleotide sequence: TGTGCCAGCAGTGCGGGGACAGGGGGCCCCTACGAGCAGTACTTC. It translates to CASSAGTGGPYEQYF.

CDR3 loop: CASSPRTDGVEETQYF. In DNA form, the CDR3 reads TGCGCCAGCAGCCCGAGGACAGATGGGGTTGAAGAGACCCAGTACTTC. The chain employs TRBV5-1 and TRBJ2-5, with TRBD1 as a possible D gene (6 bases). Trimming shortened V by 4 bases and J by 3 bases, and 19 bases separated the two germline ends. CDR1 SGHRS and CDR2 YFSETQ come from the germline V gene. The CDR3 runs to 16 residues.

This clone was observed once. The J gene is TRBJ2-2, the V gene TRBV19, with 8 positions matching TRBD2. The CDR3 is 18 amino acids. The germline V gene has CDR1 LNHDA and CDR2 SQIVND (reference sequence). With 4 bases clipped from V and 3 bases from J, the junction kept 13 bases outside the gene matches. The CDR3: CASSTWSIAGPDTGELFF. The CDR3 DNA follows: TGTGCCAGTAGTACCTGGTCAATAGCGGGACCAGACACCGGGGAGCTGTTTTTT.

The DNA for the CDR3 is TGTGCCAGCAGTTTGACAGGGCGTAGCAATCAGCCCCAGCATTTT. Its translation: CASSLTGRSNQPQHF. The V call is TRBV27, the J call TRBJ1-5; TRBD1 agrees at 7 bases. This CDR3 is 15 amino acids long. V lost 3 bases, J lost 0 bases, and 2 bases stayed unmatched. Germline V gene data show CDR1 as MNHEY and CDR2 as SMNVEV (reference sequence).

The chain employs TRBV11-2 and TRBJ1-2; 10 bases are a match to TRBD1. J gave up 2 bases and V 2 bases, and 8 bases lay outside the gene matches. The V gene's germline CDR1 is SGHAT and CDR2 FQNNGV. This CDR3 comprises 17 residues. The DNA of the CDR3 is TGTGCCAGCAGCTTATGGACAGGGGGGGATACGAACTATGGCTACACCTTC. Translating it yields CASSLWTGGDTNYGYTF.

The chain links TRBV25-1 to TRBJ1-6, with TRBD1 matching over 9 bases. CDR1 MGHDK and CDR2 SYGVNS come from the germline V gene. This CDR3 is built from 18 residues. With V trimmed by 1 base and J by 8 bases, 12 bases remained unmatched. CDR3 region: CASSESVADRGSHSPLHF. CDR3 nucleotides: TGTGCCAGCAGTGAATCAGTAGCTGACAGGGGGTCTCATTCACCCCTCCACTTT.